These 3 T cell receptor beta chains were sequenced from one sample in a study of shared clonotypes between healthy human individuals. Here immunoSEQ multiplex PCR was the method, and the copy in TCRdb shows in-frame clones only, minus some. The table lists 2 million to 2.5 million clones, about 92% of them singletons. The naive CD8 subset, CD45RO-negative cells positively selected for CCR7, excluded terminally differentiated effector memory CD45RA+ cells. The sample taken for sequencing was naive CD8+ T cells from PBMCs. The receptor set was obtained from a young man in good health. Some clones in this sample may be carry-over from other donors' samples.

This clone showed up just once. The CDR3, as DNA: TGTGCCATCAGTGATATAAACGGAGGCAACGAGCAGTACTTC. Amino acid sequence: CAISDINGGNEQYF. The chain links TRBV10-3 to TRBJ2-7, with D possibly matching TRBD2 (5 bases). Germline assignment: CDR1 ENHRY and CDR2 SYGVKD. Deletions cut 3 bases from V and 5 bases from J, with 14 bases between. This CDR3 contains 14 residues.

The chain joins TRBV15 to TRBJ2-1; D gene unclear. Germline V gene sequence: CDR1 LNHNV, CDR2 YYDKDF (reference sequence). The ends were cut back, 3 bases at V and 0 bases at J, with 12 bases in the middle. The CDR3 is made up of 16 amino acids. The CDR3 here is CATSRRDPSSYNEQFF. CDR3 coding DNA: TGTGCCACCAGCAGGCGTGACCCGAGCTCCTACAATGAGCAGTTCTTC.

On this clone: One end of the junction does not line up with germline, which may come from a read error. The CDR3 loop reads CASSPKPSGNNGYTF. CDR3 DNA sequence: TGCGCCAGCAGCCCCAAACCTTCGGGTAACAATGGCTACACCTTC. V and J are TRBV4-3 and TRBJ1-2, with D unresolved. The CDR3 sequence is 15 residues long. CDR1 LGHNA and CDR2 YSLEER come from the germline V gene.